This T cell receptor (beta chain) was sequenced during a study of blood T cell repertoires in COVID-19. In the study overall: Sample material is recorded as cDNA or gDNA derived from T cells, B-cell-depleted T cells, or PBMCs.

Profiled with immunoSEQ multiplex PCR; TCRdb holds only in-frame clones, not every one. The table records around 230,000 clones, more than 75% of them present only once. The length of the CDR3 is 14 residues. The trim removed 7 bases at V and 6 bases at J, leaving 12 bases unmatched. Looked up from germline, CDR1 is SQVTM and CDR2 is ANQGSEA. The sequenced sample consisted of peripheral blood. The sequence came from a man in his fifties with COVID-19, enrolled during active disease. The genes are TRBV29-1 and TRBJ1-1; TRBD1 matches 9 bases. The CDR3 region has the DNA TGCAGCGCCTCACAACAGGGGGCGCTTCCTGAAGCTTTCTTT. Encoded protein: CSASQQGALPEAFF.